This TCR beta chain was recovered during a study of T cells in Graves' hyperthyroidism and ophthalmopathy. Study in general: Initial diagnosis, before any treatment, was when peripheral blood was collected.

This clonotype was observed a single time. Being one base from a much bigger clone, this may be a read error. Preceding any ophthalmopathy symptoms, the blood sample dates from first hyperthyroidism diagnosis. Researchers amplified the TCR beta CDR3 regions from RNA transcripts. The HTBI set primed first-round TCR CDR3 RT-PCR. TCRdb re-called the multiplex PCR reads through MiXCR, storing one row per CDR3 protein. The sample holds nearly 600,000 distinct CDR3 sequences, more than 11% seen once. Germline V gene sequence: CDR1 MNHEY, CDR2 SMNVEV (reference sequence). The CDR3 loop spans 14 amino acids. This sequence joins TRBV27 and TRBJ2-3; TRBD2 agrees at 10 bases. The source of this sequence is a woman aged 25 to 45 with Graves' hyperthyroidism that later progressed to Graves' ophthalmopathy. Sequences were obtained from blood. This chain's CDR3 is CVSSLGLAEDTQYF. The DNA for the CDR3 is TGTGTCAGCAGTTTAGGACTAGCGGAAGATACGCAGTATTTT.